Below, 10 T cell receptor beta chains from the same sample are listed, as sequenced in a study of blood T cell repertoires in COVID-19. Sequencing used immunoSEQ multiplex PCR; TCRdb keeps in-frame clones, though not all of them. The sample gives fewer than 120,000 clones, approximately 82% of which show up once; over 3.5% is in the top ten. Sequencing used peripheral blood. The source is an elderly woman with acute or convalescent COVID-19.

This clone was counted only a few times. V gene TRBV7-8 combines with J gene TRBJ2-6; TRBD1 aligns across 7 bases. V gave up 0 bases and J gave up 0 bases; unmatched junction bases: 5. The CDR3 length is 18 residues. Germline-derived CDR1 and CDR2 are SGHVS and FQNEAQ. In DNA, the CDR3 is TGTGCCAGCAGCTTAGCGGGGACAGCTTTCTCTGGGGCCAACGTCCTGACTTTC. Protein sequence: CASSLAGTAFSGANVLTF.

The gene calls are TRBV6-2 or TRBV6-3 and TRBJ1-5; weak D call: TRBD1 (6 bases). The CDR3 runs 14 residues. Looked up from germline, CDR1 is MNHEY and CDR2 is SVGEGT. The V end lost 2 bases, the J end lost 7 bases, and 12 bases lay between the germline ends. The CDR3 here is CASSYGGALQPQHF. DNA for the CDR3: TGTGCCAGCAGTTACGGGGGGGCGCTGCAGCCCCAGCATTTT.

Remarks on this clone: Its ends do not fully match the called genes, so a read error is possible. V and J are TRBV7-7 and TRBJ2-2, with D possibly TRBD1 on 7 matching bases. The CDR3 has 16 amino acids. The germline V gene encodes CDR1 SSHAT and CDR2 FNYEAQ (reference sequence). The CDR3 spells CASSSGQGGRTGELFF. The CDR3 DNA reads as TGTGCTAGCAGCTCTGGCCAGGGGGGTAGGACCGGGGAGCTGTTTTTT.

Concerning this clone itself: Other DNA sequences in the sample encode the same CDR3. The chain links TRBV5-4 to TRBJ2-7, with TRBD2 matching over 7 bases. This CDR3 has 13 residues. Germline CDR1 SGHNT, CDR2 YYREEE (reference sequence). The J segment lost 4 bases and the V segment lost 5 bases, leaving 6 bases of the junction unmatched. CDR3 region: CASSPGGPYEQYF. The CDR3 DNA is TGTGCCAGCAGTCCGGGGGGACCATACGAGCAGTACTTC.

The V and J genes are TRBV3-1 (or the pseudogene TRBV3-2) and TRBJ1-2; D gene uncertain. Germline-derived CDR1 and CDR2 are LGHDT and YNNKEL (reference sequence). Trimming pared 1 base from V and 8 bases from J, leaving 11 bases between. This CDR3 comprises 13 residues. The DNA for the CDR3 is TGTGCCAGCAGCCAAGGCCGGGAGTGGGGCTACACCTTC. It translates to CASSQGREWGYTF.

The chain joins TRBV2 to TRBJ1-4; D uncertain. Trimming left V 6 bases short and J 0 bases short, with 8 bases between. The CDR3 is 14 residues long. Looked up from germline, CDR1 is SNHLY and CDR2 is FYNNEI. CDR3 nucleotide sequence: TGTGCCAGCAGCTCCCTTGCAACTAATGAAAAACTGTTTTTT. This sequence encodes CASSSLATNEKLFF.

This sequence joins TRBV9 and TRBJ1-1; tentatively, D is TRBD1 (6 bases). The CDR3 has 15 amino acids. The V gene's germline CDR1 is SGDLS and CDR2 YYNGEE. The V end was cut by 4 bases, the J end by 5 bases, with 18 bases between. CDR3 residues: CASSSDSGGRTEAFF. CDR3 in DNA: TGTGCCAGCAGCTCGGATTCGGGGGGCAGGACTGAAGCTTTCTTT.

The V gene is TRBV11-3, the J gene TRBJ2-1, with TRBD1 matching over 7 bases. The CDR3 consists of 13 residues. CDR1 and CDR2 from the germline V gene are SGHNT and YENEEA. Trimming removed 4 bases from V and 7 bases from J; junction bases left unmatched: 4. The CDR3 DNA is TGTGCCAGCAGCTCCCCGGACAGGAATGAGCAGTTCTTC. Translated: CASSSPDRNEQFF.

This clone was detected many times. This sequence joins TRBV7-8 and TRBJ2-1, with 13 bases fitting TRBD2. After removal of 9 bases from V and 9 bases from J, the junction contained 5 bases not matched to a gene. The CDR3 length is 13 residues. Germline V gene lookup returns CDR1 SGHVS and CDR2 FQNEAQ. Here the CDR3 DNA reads TGTGCCAGTGGACTAGCGGGAGTAGGTGAGCAGTTCTTC. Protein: CASGLAGVGEQFF.

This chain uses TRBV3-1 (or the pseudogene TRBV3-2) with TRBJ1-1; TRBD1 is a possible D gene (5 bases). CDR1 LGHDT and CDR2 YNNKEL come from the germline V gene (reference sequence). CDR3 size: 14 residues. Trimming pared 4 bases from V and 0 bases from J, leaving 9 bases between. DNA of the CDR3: TGTGCCAGCAGCCGCGGACACCTGAACACTGAAGCTTTCTTT. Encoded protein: CASSRGHLNTEAFF.